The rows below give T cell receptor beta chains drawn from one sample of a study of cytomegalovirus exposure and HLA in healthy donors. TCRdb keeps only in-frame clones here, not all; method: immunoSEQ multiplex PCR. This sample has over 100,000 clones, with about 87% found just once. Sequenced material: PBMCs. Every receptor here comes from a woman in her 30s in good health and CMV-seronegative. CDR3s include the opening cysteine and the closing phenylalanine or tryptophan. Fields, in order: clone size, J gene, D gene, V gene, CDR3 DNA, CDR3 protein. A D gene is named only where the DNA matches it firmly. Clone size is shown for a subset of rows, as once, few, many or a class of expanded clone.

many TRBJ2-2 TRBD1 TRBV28 TGTGCCAGCAGCAAGGACAGGGTGGTCTTTGAGGAGCTGTTTTTT CASSKDRVVFEELFF
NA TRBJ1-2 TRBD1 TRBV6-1 TGTGCCAGCAGTGAAACGACAGGGAGGCCCGCGGGAAGCCCCGGCTACACCTTC CASSETTGRPAGSPGYTF
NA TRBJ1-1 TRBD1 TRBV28 TGTGCCAGCAGTTCACCCCGATTCAGGCGGACAGGTCGGGGTTTGAACACTGAAGCTTTCTTT CASSSPRFRRTGRGLNTEAFF
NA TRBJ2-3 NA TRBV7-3 TGTGCCAGCAGCGTTACAGGGTTCAGCACAGATACGCAGTATTTT CASSVTGFSTDTQYF
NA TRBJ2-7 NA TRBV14 TGTGCCAGCAGCCAAGTTTCCCTGCGTGACTTAGCAAAACACGAGCAGTACTTC CASSQVSLRDLAKHEQYF
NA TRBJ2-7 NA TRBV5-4 TGTGCCAGCAGCTTGGAATCGTCCTACGAGCAGTACTTC CASSLESSYEQYF
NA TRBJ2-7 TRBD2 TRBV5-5 TGTGCCAGCAGCTTGGACATAAGCGGGATCTACGAGCAGTACTTC CASSLDISGIYEQYF
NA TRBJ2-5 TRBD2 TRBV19 TGTGCCAGTAGTAGAGGACTAGCCGAGGAGACCCAGTACTTC CASSRGLAEETQYF
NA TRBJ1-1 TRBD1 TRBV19 TGTGCCACCCACAGGGGCACTGAAGCTTTCTTT CATHRGTEAFF
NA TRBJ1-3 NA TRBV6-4 TGTGCCAGCAGCCCGGTCCCACGCACTGGAAACACCATATATTTT CASSPVPRTGNTIYF
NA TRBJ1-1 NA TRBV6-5 TGTGCCGCAACGGGGATGAACACTGAAGCTTTCTTT CAATGMNTEAFF
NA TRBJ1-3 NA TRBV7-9 TGTTCCAGCAGACAAATTGGAAACACCATATATTTT CSSRQIGNTIYF
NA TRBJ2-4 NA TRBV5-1 TGCGCCAGCAGCTTAGGTACAGGGTTGGCCAAAAACATTCAGTACTTC CASSLGTGLAKNIQYF
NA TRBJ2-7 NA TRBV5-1 TGCGCCAGCAGCTTGACGGCCGACAGCTCCTACGAGCAGTACTTC CASSLTADSSYEQYF
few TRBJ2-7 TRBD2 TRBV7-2 TGTGCCAGCAGTATGACGGCTAGCGGCACCAGCTCCTACGAGCAGTACTTC CASSMTASGTSSYEQYF